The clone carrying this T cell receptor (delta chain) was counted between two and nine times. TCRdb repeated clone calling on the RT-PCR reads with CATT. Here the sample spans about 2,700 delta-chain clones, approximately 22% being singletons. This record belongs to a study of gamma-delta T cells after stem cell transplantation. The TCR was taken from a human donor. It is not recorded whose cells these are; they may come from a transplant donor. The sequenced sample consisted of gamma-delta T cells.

CDR3 in DNA: TGTGCTCTTGGGGAACGATTTTCGTGTTACACCGATAAACTCATCTTT. This gives the protein CALGERFSCYTDKLIF. The chain carries TRDV1 and TRDJ1; no clear D gene. V was clipped by 1 base and J by 0 bases, with 12 bases between them. Germline CDR1 and CDR2: TSWWSYY and QGS. The CDR3 has 16 residues.